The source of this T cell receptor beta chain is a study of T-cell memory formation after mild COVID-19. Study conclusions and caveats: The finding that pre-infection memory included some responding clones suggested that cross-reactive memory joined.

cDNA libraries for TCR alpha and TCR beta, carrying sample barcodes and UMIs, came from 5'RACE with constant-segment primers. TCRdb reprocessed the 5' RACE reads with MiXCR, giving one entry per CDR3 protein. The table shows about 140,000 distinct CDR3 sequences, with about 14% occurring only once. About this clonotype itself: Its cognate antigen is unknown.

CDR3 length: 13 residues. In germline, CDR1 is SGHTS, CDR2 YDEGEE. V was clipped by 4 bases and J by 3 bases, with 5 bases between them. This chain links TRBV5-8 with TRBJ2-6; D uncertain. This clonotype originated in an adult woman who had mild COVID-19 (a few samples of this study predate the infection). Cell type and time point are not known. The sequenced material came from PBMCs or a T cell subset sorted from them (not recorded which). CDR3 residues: CASSRVGANVLTF. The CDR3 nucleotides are TGTGCCAGCAGCCGCGTTGGGGCCAACGTCCTGACTTTC.